The clone carrying this T cell receptor (beta chain) was picked up a small number of times. Its antigen is unknown. There were only healthy Caucasians among the donors. Germline V gene data show CDR1 as ENHRY and CDR2 as SYGVKD. Trimming stripped 11 bases from V and 0 bases from J, with 19 bases between. CDR3 length: 15 residues. Using its own MiXCR run on the 5' RACE reads, TCRdb lists one record per CDR3 protein. Counted here are fewer than 250,000 distinct CDR3 sequences, roughly a tenth occurring once; the ten biggest clones make up 5% to 5.5%. This sample was taken from a study of identical twins. Broader study findings: The abundant beta clonotypes from cord blood had fewer insertions, and memory repertoires had none of this.

Sequencing was done on a sample of memory (CD45RO+) T cells sorted from blood. The chain uses TRBV10-3 and TRBJ1-1, with D perhaps matching TRBD1 (6 bases). The source of this sequence is a woman aged 18-30 years in good health. The CDR3: CAVTTGIALNTEAFF. The CDR3 nucleotides are TGTGCCGTCACTACAGGGATTGCTTTGAACACTGAAGCTTTCTTT.